This TCR beta chain was identified in a study of response to subunit inactivated influenza vaccine. Study findings and constraints: Authors suggested seasonal influenza vaccinations each recruit few new T cells.

V lost 6 bases to trimming and J lost 3 bases; unmatched junction nucleotides: 4. This CDR3 comprises 14 residues. TCRdb called the RT-PCR reads again in MiXCR, with one record for every CDR3 protein. This repertoire shows more than 550,000 distinct CDR3 sequences, around 11% found once; its top ten account for 10%. This clonotype was seen a few times. The antigen is unknown. The source was PBMCs from blood, collected on the day of vaccination. The V call is TRBV12-3 or TRBV12-4, the J call TRBJ2-7; 11 nucleotides line up with TRBD2. This sequence was found in a man aged 45-65 years who received an inactivated influenza vaccine. This chain's CDR3 is CASRIAGGNYEQYF. In nucleotides, the CDR3 is TGTGCCAGCAGGATAGCGGGAGGGAACTACGAGCAGTACTTC.